The 5 T cell receptor beta chains presented below share a single source sample, sequenced in a study of T cell repertoires in cytomegalovirus infection. TCRdb called the reads again in MiXCR, with one record for every CDR3 protein. The sample comprises about 310,000 distinct CDR3 sequences, roughly 17% of which are singletons, and 12% rests with the top ten. Sequencing was done on a sample of PBMCs. The receptors here all came from a human donor in good health (CMV status not recorded). Some clones in this sample may be carry-over from other donors' samples.

This clonotype was seen a handful of times. The chain joins TRBV20-1 to TRBJ1-6; D is unclear. This CDR3 comprises 17 residues. Germline lookup yields CDR1 DFQATT and CDR2 SNEGSKA (reference sequence). Trimming removed 7 bases from V and 0 bases from J, with 19 bases in between. This CDR3 is CSVGIWAQSSYNSPLHF. CDR3 DNA: TGCAGTGTTGGAATTTGGGCCCAGAGCTCCTATAATTCACCCCTCCACTTT.

The V and J genes are TRBV10-3 and TRBJ2-3, with D unresolved. Germline loops: CDR1 ENHRY, CDR2 SYGVKD. Trimming stripped 2 bases from V and 6 bases from J, with 6 bases between. This CDR3 has 12 residues. CDR3 residues: CAISEEPDTQYF. In DNA form, the CDR3 reads TGTGCCATCAGTGAGGAACCGGATACGCAGTATTTT.

The genes are TRBV11-2 and TRBJ1-6; D unclear. In germline, CDR1 is SGHAT, CDR2 FQNNGV. V was pared by 2 bases and J by 10 bases, with 15 bases between. CDR3 length: 15 amino acids. The DNA for the CDR3 is TGTGCCAGCAGCTTAAGTGCCCGAGAGGGCTCACCCCTCCACTTT. Translation gives CASSLSAREGSPLHF.

A few counts support this clonotype. The chain couples TRBV20-1 to TRBJ2-3; D gene uncertain. V dropped 0 bases and J dropped 2 bases, with 27 bases sitting between them. Germline CDR1 and CDR2: DFQATT and SNEGSKA (reference sequence). The CDR3 has 20 residues. In DNA, the CDR3 is TGCAGTGCTAGAGATCCGGGCAGACGGGCGGCGAAAACTTACACAGATACGCAGTATTTT. Its protein is CSARDPGRRAAKTYTDTQYF.

The V gene is TRBV11-2, the J gene TRBJ2-5; TRBD2 matches at 12 bases. The germline gives CDR1 SGHAT, CDR2 FQNNGV. V shed 1 base and J 7 bases; nucleotides not matched to a gene: 10. CDR3 length: 17 residues. CDR3 in amino acids: CASSLGSLAGGRGTQYF. CDR3 DNA sequence: TGTGCCAGCAGCTTAGGATCACTAGCGGGGGGCCGTGGGACCCAGTACTTC.